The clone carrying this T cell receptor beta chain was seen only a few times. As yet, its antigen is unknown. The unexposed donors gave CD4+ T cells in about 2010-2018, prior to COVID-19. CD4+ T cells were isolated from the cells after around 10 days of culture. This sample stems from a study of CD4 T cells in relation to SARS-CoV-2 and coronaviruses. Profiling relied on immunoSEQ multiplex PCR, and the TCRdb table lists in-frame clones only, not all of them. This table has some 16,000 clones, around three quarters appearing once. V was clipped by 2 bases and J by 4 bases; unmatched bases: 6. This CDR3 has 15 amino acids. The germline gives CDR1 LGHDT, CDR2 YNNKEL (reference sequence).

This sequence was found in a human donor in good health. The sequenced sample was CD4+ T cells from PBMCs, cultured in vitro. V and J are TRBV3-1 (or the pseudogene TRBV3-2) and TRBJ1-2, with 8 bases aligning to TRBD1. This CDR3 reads CASSQPGTGSYGYTF. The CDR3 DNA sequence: TGTGCCAGCAGCCAACCCGGGACAGGCTCCTATGGCTACACCTTC.